The rows below give T cell receptor beta chains drawn from one sample of a study of beta chain features in type 1 diabetes. The assay was immunoSEQ multiplex PCR, and TCRdb's table has in-frame clones only and misses some. The table includes some 900,000 clones, about a sixth detected once. Sequencing used naive CD4+ T cells from blood. These receptors were collected from a woman under 30 in good health. Both conserved end residues are part of each CDR3. The order of the fields is clone size, J gene, V gene, D gene, CDR3 protein, CDR3 DNA. A D gene is named only where the DNA matches it firmly. Clone size is shown for a subset of rows, as once, few, many or a class of expanded clone.

- | TRBJ2-7 | TRBV9 | - | CASSVQPDSYEQYF | TGTGCCAGCAGCGTTCAACCGGACTCCTACGAGCAGTACTTC
- | TRBJ2-7 | TRBV10-3 | TRBD2 | CAISEYGLAGSYEQYF | TGTGCCATCAGTGAGTATGGACTAGCGGGGTCCTACGAGCAGTACTTC
few | TRBJ2-3 | TRBV6-5 | TRBD2 | CASRPLSGGVDTQYF | TGTGCCAGCAGACCTCTGTCGGGAGGTGTAGATACGCAGTATTTT
- | TRBJ1-5 | TRBV6-1 | - | CASSGRGSNQPQHF | TGTGCCAGCAGTGGACGGGGGAGCAATCAGCCCCAGCATTTT
- | TRBJ2-7 | TRBV19 | - | CASSRSSTSSYEQYF | TGTGCCAGTAGTCGCAGCAGCACGAGCTCCTACGAGCAGTACTTC
- | TRBJ2-3 | TRBV5-4 | TRBD2 | CASSMPGTRADTQYF | TGTGCCAGCAGCATGCCCGGGACTAGGGCAGATACGCAGTATTTT
few | TRBJ2-1 | TRBV7-9 | TRBD2 | CASSLRTSSNEQFF | TGTGCCAGCAGCCTGAGGACTAGCAGCAATGAGCAGTTCTTC
- | TRBJ1-2 | TRBV18 | - | CASSQGTNYGYTF | TGTGCCAGCTCACAGGGGACGAACTATGGCTACACCTTC
once | TRBJ1-4 | TRBV28 | - | CASGAMNEKLFF | TGTGCCAGCGGGGCGATGAATGAAAAACTGTTTTTT
few | TRBJ1-5 | TRBV5-6 | - | CASSFGGGTKTPPQHF | TGTGCCAGCAGCTTCGGTGGGGGAACAAAGACTCCGCCCCAGCATTTT
few | TRBJ1-1 | TRBV6-5 | TRBD1 | CASSTTGEGTEAFF | TGTGCCAGCAGTACGACAGGGGAGGGAACTGAAGCTTTCTTT
- | TRBJ2-1 | TRBV28 | - | CASMFGRATEQFF | TGTGCCAGCATGTTTGGCAGGGCGACTGAGCAGTTCTTC
few | TRBJ1-3 | TRBV18 | - | CASSRGKDSGNTIYF | TGTGCCAGCTCACGTGGTAAAGACTCTGGAAACACCATATATTTT
- | TRBJ2-2 | TRBV15 | - | CATSRDSFGELFF | TGTGCCACCAGCAGAGATTCTTTTGGGGAGCTGTTTTTT
few | TRBJ2-2 | TRBV6-5 | TRBD2 | CASTPGLAGAGELFF | TGTGCCAGCACCCCGGGACTAGCGGGAGCCGGGGAGCTGTTTTTT
few | TRBJ2-3 | TRBV7-9 | - | CASSLDVDTDTQYF | TGTGCCAGCAGCTTAGACGTCGACACAGATACGCAGTATTTT
- | TRBJ2-2 | TRBV18 | - | CASTPNTGELFF | TGTGCCAGTACTCCTAATACCGGGGAGCTGTTTTTT
few | TRBJ2-1 | TRBV20-1 | - | CSAAPWNEQFF | TGCAGTGCTGCTCCTTGGAATGAGCAGTTCTTC
- | TRBJ2-5 | TRBV18 | - | CASSPLKTQETQYF | TGTGCCAGCTCACCGTTAAAAACCCAAGAGACCCAGTACTTC
- | TRBJ2-3 | TRBV10-3 | - | CAISEPGTDTQYF | TGTGCCATCAGCGAACCCGGCACAGATACGCAGTATTTT
few | TRBJ2-5 | TRBV5-6 | - | CASSFPGVSETQYF | TGTGCCAGCAGCTTTCCGGGAGTGTCGGAGACCCAGTACTTC
few | TRBJ2-7 | TRBV18 | - | CASSPTSSYEQYF | TGTGCCAGCTCACCAACGAGCTCCTACGAGCAGTACTTC
- | TRBJ2-7 | TRBV19 | TRBD1 | CASSRTGKSSYEQYF | TGTGCCAGTAGTCGGACAGGGAAAAGCTCCTACGAGCAGTACTTC
few | TRBJ2-7 | TRBV7-2 | TRBD2 | CASSLAGGSIGEQYF | TGTGCCAGCAGCTTAGCGGGAGGGTCCATAGGGGAGCAGTACTTC
once | TRBJ2-7 | TRBV14 | TRBD1 | CASRGQGALEQYF | TGTGCCAGCAGAGGACAGGGGGCTCTCGAGCAGTACTTC
- | TRBJ2-7 | TRBV4-3 | TRBD1 | CASSQVWGQTYEQYF | TGCGCCAGCAGCCAAGTTTGGGGACAGACCTACGAGCAGTACTTC
- | TRBJ2-7 | TRBV7-2 | - | CASSPGLYEQYF | TGTGCCAGCAGCCCTGGTCTTTACGAGCAGTACTTC
few | TRBJ2-3 | TRBV11-2 | - | CASSSGGRDTQYF | TGTGCCAGCAGCTCCGGGGGCAGAGATACGCAGTATTTT
few | TRBJ2-2 | TRBV7-3 | TRBD1 | CASSFGTGHTGELFF | TGTGCCAGCAGCTTTGGGACAGGACACACCGGGGAGCTGTTTTTT
- | TRBJ2-3 | TRBV5-4 | - | CASSLGGGQLTDTQYF | TGTGCCAGCAGCTTGGGAGGCGGGCAGCTCACAGATACGCAGTATTTT
- | TRBJ1-4 | TRBV6-6 | - | CASTYADINEKLFF | TGTGCCAGCACTTACGCCGATATTAATGAAAAACTGTTTTTT